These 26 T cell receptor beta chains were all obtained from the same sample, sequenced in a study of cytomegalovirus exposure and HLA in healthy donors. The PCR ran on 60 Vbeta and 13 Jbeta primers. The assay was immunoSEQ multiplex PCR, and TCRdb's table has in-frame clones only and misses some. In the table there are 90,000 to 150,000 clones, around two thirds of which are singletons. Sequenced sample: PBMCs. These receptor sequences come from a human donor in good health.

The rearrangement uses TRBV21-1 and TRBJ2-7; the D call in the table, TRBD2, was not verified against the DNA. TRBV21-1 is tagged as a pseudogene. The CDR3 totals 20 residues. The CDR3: CASSKEESGRSRGSSYEQYF. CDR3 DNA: TGTGCCAGCAGCAAAGAAGAGAGCGGGAGATCTAGAGGCTCTTCCTACGAGCAGTACTTC.

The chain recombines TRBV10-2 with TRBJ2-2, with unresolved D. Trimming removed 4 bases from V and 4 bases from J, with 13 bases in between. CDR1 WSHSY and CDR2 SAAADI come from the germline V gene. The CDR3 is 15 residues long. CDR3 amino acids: CASSVPSQSTGELFF. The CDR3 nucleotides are TGCGCCAGCAGTGTTCCCTCACAGAGCACCGGGGAGCTGTTTTTT.

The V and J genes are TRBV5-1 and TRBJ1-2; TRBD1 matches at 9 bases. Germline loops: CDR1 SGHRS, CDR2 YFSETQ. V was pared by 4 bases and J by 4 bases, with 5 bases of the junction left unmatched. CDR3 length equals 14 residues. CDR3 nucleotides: TGCGCCAGCAGCCGGGACAGGGCTGGCTATGGCTACACCTTC. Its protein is CASSRDRAGYGYTF.

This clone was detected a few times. The CDR3 reads CASRHGLAGDTQYF. In DNA form, the CDR3 reads TGCGCCAGCAGGCACGGACTAGCTGGGGATACGCAGTATTTT. This sequence joins TRBV5-1 and TRBJ2-3; 8 positions match TRBD2. In germline, CDR1 is SGHRS, CDR2 YFSETQ. The CDR3 spans 14 residues. V shed 5 bases, J shed 6 bases, and the junction held 8 bases outside the gene matches.

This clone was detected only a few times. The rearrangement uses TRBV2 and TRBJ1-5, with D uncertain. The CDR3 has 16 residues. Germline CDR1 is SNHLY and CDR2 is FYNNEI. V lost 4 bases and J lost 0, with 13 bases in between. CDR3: CASSVLRSISNQPQHF. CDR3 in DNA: TGTGCCAGCAGTGTACTCAGGTCGATTAGCAATCAGCCCCAGCATTTT.

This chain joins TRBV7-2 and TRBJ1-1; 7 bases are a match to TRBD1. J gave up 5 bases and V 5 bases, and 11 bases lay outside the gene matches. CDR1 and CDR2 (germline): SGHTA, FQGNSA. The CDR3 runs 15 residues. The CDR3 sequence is CASSQQGNSWTEAFF. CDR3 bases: TGTGCCAGCAGCCAACAGGGGAACTCCTGGACTGAAGCTTTCTTT.

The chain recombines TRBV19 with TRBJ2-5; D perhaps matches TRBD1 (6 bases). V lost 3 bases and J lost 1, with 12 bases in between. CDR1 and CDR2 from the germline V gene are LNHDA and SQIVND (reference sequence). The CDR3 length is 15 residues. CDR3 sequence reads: CASSMGQGTQETQYF. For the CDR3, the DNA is TGTGCCAGTAGTATGGGTCAGGGGACCCAAGAGACCCAGTACTTC.

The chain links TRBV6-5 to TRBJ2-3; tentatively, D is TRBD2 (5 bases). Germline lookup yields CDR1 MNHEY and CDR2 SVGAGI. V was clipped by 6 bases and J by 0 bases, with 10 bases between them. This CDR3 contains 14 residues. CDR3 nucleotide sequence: TGTGCCAGCAGCGCGGGTTACAGCACAGATACGCAGTATTTT. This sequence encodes CASSAGYSTDTQYF.

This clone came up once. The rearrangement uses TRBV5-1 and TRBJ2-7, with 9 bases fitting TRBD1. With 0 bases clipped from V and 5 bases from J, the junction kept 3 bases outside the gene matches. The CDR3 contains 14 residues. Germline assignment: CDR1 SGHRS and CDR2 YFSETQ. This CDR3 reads CASSLAGTGNEQYF. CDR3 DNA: TGCGCCAGCAGCTTGGCCGGGACAGGGAACGAGCAGTACTTC.

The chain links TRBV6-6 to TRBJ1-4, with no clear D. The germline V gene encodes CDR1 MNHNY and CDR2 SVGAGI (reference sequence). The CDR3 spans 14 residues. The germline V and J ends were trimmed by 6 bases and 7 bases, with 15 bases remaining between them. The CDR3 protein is CASRLTETREKLFF. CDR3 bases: TGTGCCAGCAGGCTTACAGAGACCCGTGAAAAACTGTTTTTT.

CDR3 amino acids: CASSLGEDSAYNEQFF. CDR3 DNA: TGTGCCAGCAGTTTAGGCGAGGATAGCGCCTACAATGAGCAGTTCTTC. The chain is built from TRBV28 and TRBJ2-1; D perhaps matches TRBD2 (5 bases). The CDR3 is made up of 16 amino acids. Germline assignment: CDR1 MDHEN and CDR2 SYDVKM. V was clipped by 2 bases and J by 2 bases, with 13 bases between them.

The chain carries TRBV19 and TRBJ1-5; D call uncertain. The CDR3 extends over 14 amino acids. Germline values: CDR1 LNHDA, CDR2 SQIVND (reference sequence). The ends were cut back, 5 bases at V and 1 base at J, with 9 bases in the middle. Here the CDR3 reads CASSDRQSNQPQHF. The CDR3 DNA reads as TGTGCCAGTAGTGACCGACAAAGCAATCAGCCCCAGCATTTT.

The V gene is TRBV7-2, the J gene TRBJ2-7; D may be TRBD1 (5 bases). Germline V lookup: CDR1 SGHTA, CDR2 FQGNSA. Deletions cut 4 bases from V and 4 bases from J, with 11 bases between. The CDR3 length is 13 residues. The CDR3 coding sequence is TGTGCCAGCAGCTCGACAGCAACTTACGAGCAGTACTTC. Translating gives CASSSTATYEQYF.

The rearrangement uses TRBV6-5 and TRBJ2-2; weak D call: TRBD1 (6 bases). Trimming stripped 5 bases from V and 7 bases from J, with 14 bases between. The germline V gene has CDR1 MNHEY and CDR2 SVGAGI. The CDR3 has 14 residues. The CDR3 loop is CASSERQGSGELFF. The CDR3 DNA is TGTGCCAGCAGTGAACGCCAGGGGAGCGGGGAGCTGTTTTTT.

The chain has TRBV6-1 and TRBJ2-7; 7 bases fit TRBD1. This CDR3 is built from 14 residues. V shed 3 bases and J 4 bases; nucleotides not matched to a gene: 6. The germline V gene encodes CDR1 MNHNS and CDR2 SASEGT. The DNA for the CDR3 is TGTGCCAGCAGTGATGGGCAGGGGGTATACGAGCAGTACTTC. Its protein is CASSDGQGVYEQYF.

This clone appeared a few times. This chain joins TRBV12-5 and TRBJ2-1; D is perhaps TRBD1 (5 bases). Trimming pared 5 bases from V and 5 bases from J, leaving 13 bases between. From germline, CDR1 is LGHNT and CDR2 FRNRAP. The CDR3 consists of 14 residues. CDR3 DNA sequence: TGTGCTAGTGGTCTCCAGGGTGGAGACAATGAGCAGTTCTTC. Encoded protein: CASGLQGGDNEQFF.

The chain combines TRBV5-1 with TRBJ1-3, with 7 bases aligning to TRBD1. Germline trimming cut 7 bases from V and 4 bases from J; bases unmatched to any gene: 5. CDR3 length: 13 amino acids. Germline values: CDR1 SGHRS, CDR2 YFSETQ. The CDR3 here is CASAIGGGNTIYF. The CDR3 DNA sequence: TGCGCCAGCGCAATAGGGGGCGGAAACACCATATATTTT.

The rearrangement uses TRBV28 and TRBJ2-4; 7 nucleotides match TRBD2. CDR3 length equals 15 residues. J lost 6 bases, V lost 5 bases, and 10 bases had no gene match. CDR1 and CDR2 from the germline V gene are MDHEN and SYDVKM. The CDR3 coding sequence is TGTGCCAGCAGTCGGGGGGAAGGGCCACTAAACATTCAGTACTTC. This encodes CASSRGEGPLNIQYF.

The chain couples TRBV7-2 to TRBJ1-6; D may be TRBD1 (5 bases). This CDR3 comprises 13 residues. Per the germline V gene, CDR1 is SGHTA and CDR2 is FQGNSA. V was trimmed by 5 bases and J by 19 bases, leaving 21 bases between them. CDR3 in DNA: TGTGCCAGCAGCCCAAGACCGGAGGGGCCCAGACACTTT. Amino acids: CASSPRPEGPRHF.

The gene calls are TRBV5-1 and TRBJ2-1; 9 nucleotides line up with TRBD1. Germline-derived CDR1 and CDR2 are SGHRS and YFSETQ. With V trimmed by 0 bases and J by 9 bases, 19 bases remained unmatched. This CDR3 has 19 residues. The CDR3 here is CASSLEGTGKAGAAGEQFF. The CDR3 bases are TGCGCCAGCAGCTTGGAGGGGACAGGGAAGGCGGGAGCCGCGGGTGAGCAGTTCTTC.

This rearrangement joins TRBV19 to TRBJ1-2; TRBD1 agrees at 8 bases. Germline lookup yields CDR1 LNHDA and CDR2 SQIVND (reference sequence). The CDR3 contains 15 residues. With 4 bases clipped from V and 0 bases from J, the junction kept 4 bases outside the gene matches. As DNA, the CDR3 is TGTGCCAGTAGTACTGGGACAGGACCTAACTATGGCTACACCTTC. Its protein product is CASSTGTGPNYGYTF.

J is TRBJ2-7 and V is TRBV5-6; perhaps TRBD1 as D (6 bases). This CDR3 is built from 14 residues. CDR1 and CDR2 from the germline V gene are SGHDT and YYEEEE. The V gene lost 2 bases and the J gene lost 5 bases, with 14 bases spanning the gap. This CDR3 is CASSLPGAFNEQYF. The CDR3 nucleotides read TGTGCCAGCAGCTTACCAGGGGCTTTTAACGAGCAGTACTTC. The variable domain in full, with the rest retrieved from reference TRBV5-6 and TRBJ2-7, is DAGVTQSPTHLIKTRGQQVTLRCSPKSGHDTVSWYQQALGQGPQFIFQYYEEEERQRGNFPDRFSGHQFPNYSSELNVNALLLGDSALYLCASSLPGAFNEQYFGPGTRLTVT.

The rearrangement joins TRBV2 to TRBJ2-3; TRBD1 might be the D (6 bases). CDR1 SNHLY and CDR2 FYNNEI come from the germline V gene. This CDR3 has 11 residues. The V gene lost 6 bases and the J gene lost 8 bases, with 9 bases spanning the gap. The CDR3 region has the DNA TGTGCCAGCAGAGGGACAAGTACGCAGTATTTT. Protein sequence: CASRGTSTQYF.

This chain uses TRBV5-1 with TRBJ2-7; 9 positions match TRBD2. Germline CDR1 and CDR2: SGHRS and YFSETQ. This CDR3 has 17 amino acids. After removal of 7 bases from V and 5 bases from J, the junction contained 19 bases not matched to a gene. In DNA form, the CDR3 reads TGCGCCAGCCGTCGGTTGGGCGGGAGGGGGTCGGTGGACGAGCAGTACTTC. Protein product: CASRRLGGRGSVDEQYF.

The CDR3 is CASSLGQGPQETQYF. DNA for the CDR3: TGTGCCAGCAGCTTAGGACAGGGGCCACAAGAGACCCAGTACTTC. V is TRBV11-2 and J is TRBJ2-5, with TRBD1 matching over 8 bases. This CDR3 region has 15 residues. Germline CDR1 reads SGHAT; CDR2 reads FQNNGV. Losses at the gene ends were 1 base for V and 2 bases for J; bases not matched to a gene: 3.

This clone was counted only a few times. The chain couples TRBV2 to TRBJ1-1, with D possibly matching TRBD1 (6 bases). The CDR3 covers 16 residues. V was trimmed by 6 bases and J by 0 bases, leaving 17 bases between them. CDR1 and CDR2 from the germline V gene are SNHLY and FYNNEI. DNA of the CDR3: TGTGCCAGCAGCGACTTGGACAGTATCATGAACACTGAAGCTTTCTTT. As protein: CASSDLDSIMNTEAFF.